This TCR beta chain came from a study of blood T cell repertoires in COVID-19. Study context: There were acute and convalescent COVID-19 samples, and they came from the United States, Italy and Spain. The analysed material was cDNA or gDNA that came from T cells, B-cell-depleted T cells, or PBMCs.

The CDR3 contains 12 residues. Trimming left V 5 bases short and J 10 bases short, with 15 bases between. CDR1 and CDR2 (germline): MDHEN, SYDVKM. Per the study methods: The assay estimated nucleated cells by amplifying reference gene primers. Sequenced by immunoSEQ multiplex PCR; TCRdb stores in-frame clones only, minus some. V and J calls and clone size are given by that table; D and trimming were obtained from the DNA. The table lists around 88,000 clones, 80% of them singletons, with roughly 8.4% in the top ten. Material for sequencing was peripheral blood. This clonotype was obtained from a man aged 50-60 years who had recovered from COVID-19. The rearrangement links TRBV28 to TRBJ2-7; tentatively, D is TRBD1 (5 bases). In nucleotides, the CDR3 is TGTGCCAGCAGTCTGCCTACAGGACATCAGTACTTC. This encodes CASSLPTGHQYF. Filled out from reference TRBV28 and TRBJ2-7, the complete variable domain reads DVKVTQSSRYLVKRTGEKVFLECVQDMDHENMFWYRQDPGLGLRLIYFSYDVKMKEKGDIPEGYSVSREKKERFSLILESASTNQTSMYLCASSLPTGHQYFGPGTRLTVT.